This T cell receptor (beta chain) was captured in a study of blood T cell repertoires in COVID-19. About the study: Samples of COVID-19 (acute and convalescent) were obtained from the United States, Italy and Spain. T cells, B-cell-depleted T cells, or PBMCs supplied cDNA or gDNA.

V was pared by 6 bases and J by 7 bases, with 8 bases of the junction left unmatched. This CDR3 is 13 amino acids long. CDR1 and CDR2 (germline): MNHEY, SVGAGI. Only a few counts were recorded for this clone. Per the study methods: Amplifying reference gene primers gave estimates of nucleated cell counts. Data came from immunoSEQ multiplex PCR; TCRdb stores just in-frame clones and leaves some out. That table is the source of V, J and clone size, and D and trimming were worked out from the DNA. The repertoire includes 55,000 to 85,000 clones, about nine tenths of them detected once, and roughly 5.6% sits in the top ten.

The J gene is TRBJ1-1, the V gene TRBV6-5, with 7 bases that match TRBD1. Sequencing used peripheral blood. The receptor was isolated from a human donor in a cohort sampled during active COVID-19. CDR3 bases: TGTGCCAGCAGACCCCAGGGGGTTGGTGAAGCTTTCTTT. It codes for CASRPQGVGEAFF.